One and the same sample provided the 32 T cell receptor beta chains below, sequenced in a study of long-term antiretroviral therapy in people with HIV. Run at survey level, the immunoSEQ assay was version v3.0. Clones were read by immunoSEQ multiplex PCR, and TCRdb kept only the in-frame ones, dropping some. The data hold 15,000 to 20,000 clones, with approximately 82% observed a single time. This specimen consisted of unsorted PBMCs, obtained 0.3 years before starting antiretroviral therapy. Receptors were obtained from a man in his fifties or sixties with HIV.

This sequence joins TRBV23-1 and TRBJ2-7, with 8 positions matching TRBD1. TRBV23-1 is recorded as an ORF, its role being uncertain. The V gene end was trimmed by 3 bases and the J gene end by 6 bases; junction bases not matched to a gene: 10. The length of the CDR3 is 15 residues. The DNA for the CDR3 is TGCGCCAGCAGTCATGGACAGGGAATCCCTTGCGAGCAGTACTTC. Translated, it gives CASSHGQGIPCEQYF.

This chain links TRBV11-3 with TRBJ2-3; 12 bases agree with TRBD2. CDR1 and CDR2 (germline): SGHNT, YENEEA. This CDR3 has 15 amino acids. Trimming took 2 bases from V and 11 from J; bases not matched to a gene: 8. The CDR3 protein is CASSLTDRLAGEQYF. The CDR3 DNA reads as TGTGCCAGCAGCTTAACCGATAGACTAGCGGGAGAGCAGTATTTT.

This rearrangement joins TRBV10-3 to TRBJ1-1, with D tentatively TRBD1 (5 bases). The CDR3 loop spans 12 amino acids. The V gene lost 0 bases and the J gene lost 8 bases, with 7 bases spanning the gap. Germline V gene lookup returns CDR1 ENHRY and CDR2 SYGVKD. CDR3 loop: CAISESAGEAFF. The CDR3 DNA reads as TGTGCCATCAGTGAGTCGGCAGGGGAAGCTTTCTTT.

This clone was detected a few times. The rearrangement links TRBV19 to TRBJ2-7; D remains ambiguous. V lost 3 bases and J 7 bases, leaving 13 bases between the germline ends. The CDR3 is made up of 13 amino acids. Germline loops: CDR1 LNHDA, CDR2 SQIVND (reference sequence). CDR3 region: CASSMVQLEEQYF. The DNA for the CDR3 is TGTGCCAGTAGTATGGTACAACTTGAGGAGCAGTACTTC.

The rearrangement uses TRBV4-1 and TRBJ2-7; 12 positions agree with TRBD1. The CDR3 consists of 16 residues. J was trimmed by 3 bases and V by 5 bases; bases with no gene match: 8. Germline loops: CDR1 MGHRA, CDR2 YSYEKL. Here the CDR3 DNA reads TGCGCCAGCAGCTCGACGGGACAGGGGGCATTCTACGAGCAGTACTTC. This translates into CASSSTGQGAFYEQYF.

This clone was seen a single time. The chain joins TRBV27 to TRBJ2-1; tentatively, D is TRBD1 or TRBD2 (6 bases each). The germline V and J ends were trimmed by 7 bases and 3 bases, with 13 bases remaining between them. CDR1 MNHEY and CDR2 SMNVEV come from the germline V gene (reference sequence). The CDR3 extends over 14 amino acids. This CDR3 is CASTAGHNYNEQFF. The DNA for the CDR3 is TGTGCCAGCACCGCGGGACATAACTACAATGAGCAGTTCTTC.

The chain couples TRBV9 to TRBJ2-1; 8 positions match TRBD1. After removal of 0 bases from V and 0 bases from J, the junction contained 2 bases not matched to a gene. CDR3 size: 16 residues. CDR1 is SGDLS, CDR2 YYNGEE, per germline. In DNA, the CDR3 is TGTGCCAGCAGCGTAGACACAGGGGGCTCCTACAATGAGCAGTTCTTC. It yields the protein CASSVDTGGSYNEQFF.

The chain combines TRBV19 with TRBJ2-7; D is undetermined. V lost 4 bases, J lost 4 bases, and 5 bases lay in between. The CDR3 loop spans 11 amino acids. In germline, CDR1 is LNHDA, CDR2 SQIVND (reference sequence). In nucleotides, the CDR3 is TGTGCCAGTAGTACCCTTTACGAGCAGTACTTC. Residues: CASSTLYEQYF.

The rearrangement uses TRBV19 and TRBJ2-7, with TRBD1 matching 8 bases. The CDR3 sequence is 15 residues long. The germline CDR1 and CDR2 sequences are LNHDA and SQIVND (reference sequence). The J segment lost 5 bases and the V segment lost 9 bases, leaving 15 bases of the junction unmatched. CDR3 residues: CASGTGTFYLDEQYF. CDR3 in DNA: TGTGCCAGCGGGACAGGAACCTTTTACCTCGACGAGCAGTACTTC.

This chain's CDR3 is CASSLEQGVHEQFF. Written as DNA, the CDR3 is TGTGCCAGCAGCTTGGAACAGGGGGTCCATGAGCAGTTCTTC. The chain uses TRBV5-6 and TRBJ2-1, with TRBD1 identical over 8 bases. In germline, CDR1 is SGHDT, CDR2 YYEEEE. V dropped 0 bases and J dropped 8; count of bases not matched to a gene: 4. The CDR3 has 14 amino acids.

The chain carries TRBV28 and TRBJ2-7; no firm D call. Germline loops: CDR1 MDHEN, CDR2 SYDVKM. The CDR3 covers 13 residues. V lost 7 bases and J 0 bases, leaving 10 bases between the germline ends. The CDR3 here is CASTGSLSYEQYF. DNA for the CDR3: TGTGCCAGCACTGGCAGCCTCTCCTACGAGCAGTACTTC.

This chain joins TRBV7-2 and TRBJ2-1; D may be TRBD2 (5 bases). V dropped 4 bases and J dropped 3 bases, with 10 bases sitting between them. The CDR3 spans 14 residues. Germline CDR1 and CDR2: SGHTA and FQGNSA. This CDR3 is CASSYGVIYNEQFF. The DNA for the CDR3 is TGTGCCAGCAGCTACGGGGTCATCTACAATGAGCAGTTCTTC.

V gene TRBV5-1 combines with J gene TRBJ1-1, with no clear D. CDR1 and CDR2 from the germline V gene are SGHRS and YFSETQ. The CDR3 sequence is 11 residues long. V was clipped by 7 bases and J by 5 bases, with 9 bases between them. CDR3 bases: TGCGCCAGCTGGGCTGGGACTGAAGCTTTCTTT. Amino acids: CASWAGTEAFF.

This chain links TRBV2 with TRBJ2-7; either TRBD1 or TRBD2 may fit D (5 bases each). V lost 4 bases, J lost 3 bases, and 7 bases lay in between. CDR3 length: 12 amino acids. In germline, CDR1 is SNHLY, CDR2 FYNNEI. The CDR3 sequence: CASSAGGYEQYF. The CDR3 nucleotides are TGTGCCAGCAGTGCTGGGGGCTACGAGCAGTACTTC.

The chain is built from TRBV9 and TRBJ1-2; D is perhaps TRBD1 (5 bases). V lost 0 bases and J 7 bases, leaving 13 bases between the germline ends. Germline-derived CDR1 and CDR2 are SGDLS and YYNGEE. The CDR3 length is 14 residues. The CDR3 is CASSVEVGERGYTF. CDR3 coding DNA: TGTGCCAGCAGCGTAGAAGTAGGGGAGCGTGGCTACACCTTC.

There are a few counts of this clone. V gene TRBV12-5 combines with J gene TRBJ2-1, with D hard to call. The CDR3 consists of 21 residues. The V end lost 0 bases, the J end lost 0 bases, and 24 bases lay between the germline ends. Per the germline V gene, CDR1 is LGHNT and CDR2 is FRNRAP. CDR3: CASGLVVPAVETLRSYNEQFF. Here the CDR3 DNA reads TGTGCTAGTGGTTTGGTAGTACCGGCAGTAGAGACGCTCCGCTCCTACAATGAGCAGTTCTTC.

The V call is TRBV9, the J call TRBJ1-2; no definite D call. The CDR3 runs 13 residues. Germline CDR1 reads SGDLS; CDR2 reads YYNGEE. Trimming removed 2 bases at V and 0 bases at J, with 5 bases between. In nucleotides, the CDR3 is TGTGCCAGCAGCGTGGGAGCTAACTATGGCTACACCTTC. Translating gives CASSVGANYGYTF.

The CDR3 region has the DNA TGCAGCGTCCAAGCGGGAGTAAGAGAGACCCAGTACTTC. Protein: CSVQAGVRETQYF. This chain links TRBV29-1 with TRBJ2-5; 8 bases agree with TRBD2. Looked up from germline, CDR1 is SQVTM and CDR2 is ANQGSEA. V lost 6 bases to trimming and J lost 4 bases; unmatched junction nucleotides: 7. This CDR3 has 13 residues.

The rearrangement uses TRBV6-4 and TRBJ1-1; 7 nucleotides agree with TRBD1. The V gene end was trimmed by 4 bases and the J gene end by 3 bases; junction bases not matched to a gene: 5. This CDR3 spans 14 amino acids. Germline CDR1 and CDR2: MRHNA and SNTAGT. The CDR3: CASSVDRDYTEAFF. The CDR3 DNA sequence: TGTGCCAGCAGTGTCGACAGGGATTACACTGAAGCTTTCTTT.

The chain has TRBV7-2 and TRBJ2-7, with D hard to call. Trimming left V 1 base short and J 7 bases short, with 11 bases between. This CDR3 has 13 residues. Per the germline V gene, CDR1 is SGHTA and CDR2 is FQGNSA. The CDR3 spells CASSLVPGREQYF. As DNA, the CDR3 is TGTGCCAGCAGCTTAGTTCCGGGTCGGGAGCAGTACTTC.

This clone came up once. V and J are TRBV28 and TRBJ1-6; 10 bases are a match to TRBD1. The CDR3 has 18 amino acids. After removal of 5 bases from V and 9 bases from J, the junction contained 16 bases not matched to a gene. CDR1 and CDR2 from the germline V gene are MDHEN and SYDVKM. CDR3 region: CASSLQLGTGVGGSPLHF. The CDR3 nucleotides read TGTGCCAGCAGTCTACAACTGGGGACAGGGGTGGGAGGTTCACCCCTCCACTTT.

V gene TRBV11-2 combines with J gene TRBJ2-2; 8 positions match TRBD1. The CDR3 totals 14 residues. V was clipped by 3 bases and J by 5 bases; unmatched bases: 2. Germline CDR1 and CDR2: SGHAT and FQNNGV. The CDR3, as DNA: TGTGCCAGCAGCTTTAGGACAGGGACCGGGGAGCTGTTTTTT. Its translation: CASSFRTGTGELFF. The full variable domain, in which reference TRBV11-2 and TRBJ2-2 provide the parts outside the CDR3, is EAGVAQSPRYKIIEKRQSVAFWCNPISGHATLYWYQQILGQGPKLLIQFQNNGVVDDSQLPKDRFSAERLKGVDSTLKIQPAKLEDSAVYLCASSFRTGTGELFFGEGSRLTVL.

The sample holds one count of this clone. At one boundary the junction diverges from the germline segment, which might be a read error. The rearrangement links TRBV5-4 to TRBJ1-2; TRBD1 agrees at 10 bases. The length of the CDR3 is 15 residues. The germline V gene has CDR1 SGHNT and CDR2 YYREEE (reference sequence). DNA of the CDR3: TGCGCCAGCAGCCAAGGACAGGGGGAGTACTATGGCTACACCTTC. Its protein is CASSQGQGEYYGYTF.

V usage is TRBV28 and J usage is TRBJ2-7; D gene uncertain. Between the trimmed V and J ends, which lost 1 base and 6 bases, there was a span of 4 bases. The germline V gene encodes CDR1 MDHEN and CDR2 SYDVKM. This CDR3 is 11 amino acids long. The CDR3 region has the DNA TGTGCCAGCAGTTTATTCGCCGAGCAGTACTTC. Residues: CASSLFAEQYF.

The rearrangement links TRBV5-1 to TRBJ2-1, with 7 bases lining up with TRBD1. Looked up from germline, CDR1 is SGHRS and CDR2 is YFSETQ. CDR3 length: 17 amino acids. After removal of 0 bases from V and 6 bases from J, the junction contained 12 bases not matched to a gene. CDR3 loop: CASSLGPPDRVGNEQFF. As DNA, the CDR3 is TGCGCCAGCAGCTTGGGGCCACCTGACAGGGTTGGCAATGAGCAGTTCTTC.

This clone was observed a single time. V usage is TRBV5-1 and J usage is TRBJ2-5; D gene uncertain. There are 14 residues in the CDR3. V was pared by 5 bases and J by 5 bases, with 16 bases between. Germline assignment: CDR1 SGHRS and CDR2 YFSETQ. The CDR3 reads CASSPSPVQETQYF. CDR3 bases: TGCGCCAGCAGTCCTTCGCCCGTTCAGGAGACCCAGTACTTC.

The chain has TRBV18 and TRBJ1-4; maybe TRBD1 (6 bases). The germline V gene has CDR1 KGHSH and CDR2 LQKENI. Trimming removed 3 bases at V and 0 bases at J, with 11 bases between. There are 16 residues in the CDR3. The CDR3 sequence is CASSPGGAATNEKLFF. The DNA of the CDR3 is TGTGCCAGCTCACCCGGGGGGGCCGCAACTAATGAAAAACTGTTTTTT. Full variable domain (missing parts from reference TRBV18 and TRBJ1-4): NAGVMQNPRHLVRRRGQEARLRCSPMKGHSHVYWYRQLPEEGLKFMVYLQKENIIDESGMPKERFSAEFPKEGPSILRIQQVVRGDSAAYFCASSPGGAATNEKLFFGSGTQLSVL.

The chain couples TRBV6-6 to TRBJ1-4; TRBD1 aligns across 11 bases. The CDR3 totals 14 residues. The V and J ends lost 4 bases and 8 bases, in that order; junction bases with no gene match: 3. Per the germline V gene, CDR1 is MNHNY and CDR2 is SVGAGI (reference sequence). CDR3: CASSWTGGFEKLFF. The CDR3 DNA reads TGTGCCAGCAGTTGGACAGGGGGCTTCGAAAAACTGTTTTTT.

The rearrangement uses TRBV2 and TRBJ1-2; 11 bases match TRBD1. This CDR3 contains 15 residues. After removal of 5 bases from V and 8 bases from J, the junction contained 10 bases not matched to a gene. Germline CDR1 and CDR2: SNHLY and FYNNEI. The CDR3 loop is CASSSPGQGARGYTF. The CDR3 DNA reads TGTGCCAGCAGTTCCCCCGGACAGGGGGCGCGGGGCTACACCTTC.

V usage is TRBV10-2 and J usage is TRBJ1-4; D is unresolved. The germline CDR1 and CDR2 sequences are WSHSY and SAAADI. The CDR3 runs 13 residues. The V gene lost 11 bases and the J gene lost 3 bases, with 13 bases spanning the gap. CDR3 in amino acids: CASKEEANEKLFF. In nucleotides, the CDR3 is TGCGCCTCCAAGGAGGAGGCTAATGAAAAACTGTTTTTT.

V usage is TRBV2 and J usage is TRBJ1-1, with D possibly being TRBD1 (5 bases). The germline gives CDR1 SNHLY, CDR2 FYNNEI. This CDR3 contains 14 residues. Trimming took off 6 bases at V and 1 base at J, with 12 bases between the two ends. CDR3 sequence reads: CASRSRVSNTEAFF. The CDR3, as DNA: TGTGCCAGCAGGAGCAGGGTGTCGAACACTGAAGCTTTCTTT. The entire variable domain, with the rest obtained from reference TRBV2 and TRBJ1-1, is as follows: EPEVTQTPSHQVTQMGQEVILRCVPISNHLYFYWYRQILGQKVEFLVSFYNNEISEKSEIFDDQFSVERPDGSNFTLKIRSTKLEDSAMYFCASRSRVSNTEAFFGQGTRLTVV.

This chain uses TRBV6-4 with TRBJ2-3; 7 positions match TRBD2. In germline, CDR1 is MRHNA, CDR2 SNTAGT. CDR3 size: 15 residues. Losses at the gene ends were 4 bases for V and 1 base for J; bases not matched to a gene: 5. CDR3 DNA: TGTGCCAGCAGTGCGATCGCGGGGGGCACAGATACGCAGTATTTT. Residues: CASSAIAGGTDTQYF.